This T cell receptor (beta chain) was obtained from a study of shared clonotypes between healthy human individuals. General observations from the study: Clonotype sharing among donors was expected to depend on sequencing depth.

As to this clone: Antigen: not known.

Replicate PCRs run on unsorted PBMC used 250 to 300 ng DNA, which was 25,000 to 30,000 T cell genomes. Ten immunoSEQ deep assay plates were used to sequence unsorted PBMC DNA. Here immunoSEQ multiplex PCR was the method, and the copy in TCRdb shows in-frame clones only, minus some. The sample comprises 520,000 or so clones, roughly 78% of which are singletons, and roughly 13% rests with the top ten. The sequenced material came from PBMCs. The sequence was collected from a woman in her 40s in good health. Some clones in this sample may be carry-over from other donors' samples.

The chain's CDR3 is CASSLGEGTEAFF. CDR3 bases: TGTGCCAGCAGCTTAGGCGAGGGCACTGAAGCTTTCTTT. The chain employs TRBV7-8 and TRBJ1-1; D not resolved. The V end lost 1 base, the J end lost 4 bases, and 7 bases lay between the germline ends. This CDR3 is 13 amino acids long. Germline V gene lookup returns CDR1 SGHVS and CDR2 FQNEAQ.